Listed here are 23 T cell receptor beta chains from one sample, sequenced in a study of blood T cells in healthy people across ages. A second PCR, run for roughly 7 to 12 cycles, used a sample-barcoded 5' primer plus a J-beta primer mix. MiXCR, applied by TCRdb to the 5' RACE reads, yields one record per CDR3 protein. The sample has approximately 690,000 distinct CDR3 sequences, 58% seen once. Sample: blood. The source is a man in his fifties or sixties in good health.

The J gene is TRBJ1-6, the V gene TRBV20-1, with a possible D match to TRBD1 (6 bases). Trimming pared 3 bases from V and 8 bases from J, leaving 17 bases between. CDR3 size: 15 residues. The germline V gene has CDR1 DFQATT and CDR2 SNEGSKA (reference sequence). This CDR3 is CSASLGGAGDSPLHF. CDR3 nucleotides: TGCAGTGCTAGCCTAGGGGGAGCAGGGGATTCACCCCTCCACTTT.

The sample holds a few counts of this clonotype. J is TRBJ2-7 and V is TRBV11-2, with 11 positions matching TRBD2. The CDR3 spans 15 residues. The V gene end was trimmed by 5 bases and the J gene end by 2 bases; junction bases not matched to a gene: 5. Germline lookup yields CDR1 SGHAT and CDR2 FQNNGV. CDR3 sequence: CASSRTSGGPYEQYF. CDR3 in DNA: TGTGCCAGCAGCCGCACTAGCGGGGGACCCTACGAGCAGTACTTC. Based on the CDR3 plus reference TRBV11-2 and TRBJ2-7, the full variable domain is EAGVAQSPRYKIIEKRQSVAFWCNPISGHATLYWYQQILGQGPKLLIQFQNNGVVDDSQLPKDRFSAERLKGVDSTLKIQPAKLEDSAVYLCASSRTSGGPYEQYFGPGTRLTVT.

CDR3 residues: CASSYSSLGMVYGYTF. The CDR3 nucleotides are TGTGCCAGCAGTTACTCGAGTCTGGGGATGGTCTATGGCTACACCTTC. V gene TRBV6-5 combines with J gene TRBJ1-2; no clear D gene. Germline V gene sequence: CDR1 MNHEY, CDR2 SVGAGI. The CDR3 runs 16 residues. The V end lost 0 bases, the J end lost 4 bases, and 15 bases lay between the germline ends.

This clonotype has a handful of counts. The chain combines TRBV20-1 with TRBJ2-3; the D gene is possibly TRBD1 (6 bases). Trimming cost V 0 bases and J 4 bases, with 14 bases left between them. The CDR3 covers 15 residues. Looked up from germline, CDR1 is DFQATT and CDR2 is SNEGSKA (reference sequence). Here the CDR3 reads CSAREGGGNPDTQYF. CDR3 DNA sequence: TGCAGTGCTAGAGAAGGGGGTGGAAACCCAGATACGCAGTATTTT.

There are a few counts of this clonotype. CDR3 nucleotides: TGTGCCAGCACCAGACAGGGCTGGGACACAGATACGCAGTATTTT. Amino acid sequence: CASTRQGWDTDTQYF. V gene TRBV11-2 combines with J gene TRBJ2-3, with TRBD1 matching over 7 bases. V lost 7 bases to trimming and J lost 2 bases; unmatched junction nucleotides: 9. Germline CDR1 is SGHAT and CDR2 is FQNNGV. The CDR3 has 15 amino acids.

The chain recombines TRBV10-3 with TRBJ2-5; 9 positions match TRBD2. V was clipped by 6 bases and J by 0 bases; unmatched bases: 8. The CDR3 length is 16 residues. Germline CDR1 reads ENHRY; CDR2 reads SYGVKD. CDR3 nucleotides: TGTGCCATCAGCCTCCGACTAGCGGAGTACCAAGAGACCCAGTACTTC. Encoded protein: CAISLRLAEYQETQYF.

The V gene is TRBV20-1, the J gene TRBJ2-5; 10 nucleotides match TRBD2. V lost 5 bases and J lost 5; bases outside the gene matches: 11. The V gene's germline CDR1 is DFQATT and CDR2 SNEGSKA (reference sequence). The CDR3 spans 15 residues. The CDR3 nucleotides read TGCAGTGCTCCCCAAGCGGGGGGGCTCTCGGAGACCCAGTACTTC. It translates to CSAPQAGGLSETQYF.

The chain uses TRBV14 and TRBJ2-1; D assignment may be TRBD1 or TRBD2 (5 bases each). The V and J ends lost 3 bases and 9 bases respectively, with 18 bases between them. Germline V CDR1 and CDR2: SGHDN, FVKESK. The CDR3 is made up of 15 amino acids. DNA of the CDR3: TGTGCCAGCAGCCAGACCCTAGGGGTTGAGGGTGAGCAGTTCTTC. Protein: CASSQTLGVEGEQFF.

The rearrangement links TRBV24-1 to TRBJ2-1; D gene uncertain. Germline CDR1 reads KGHDR; CDR2 reads SFDVKD. With 4 bases removed from V and 6 bases from J, the gap between germline ends came to 3 bases. This CDR3 contains 11 residues. DNA of the CDR3: TGTGCCACCAGTGAGACCAATGAGCAGTTCTTC. Translating gives CATSETNEQFF.

This rearrangement joins TRBV20-1 to TRBJ2-1; D tentatively fits TRBD1 or TRBD2 (7 bases each). Trimming shortened V by 4 bases and J by 10 bases, and 17 bases separated the two germline ends. The CDR3 sequence is 13 residues long. Germline lookup yields CDR1 DFQATT and CDR2 SNEGSKA (reference sequence). The CDR3 spells CSAKKPGGDEQFF. CDR3 DNA sequence: TGCAGTGCTAAAAAGCCAGGGGGGGACGAGCAGTTCTTC.

A few counts support this clonotype. The chain is built from TRBV5-1 and TRBJ2-7; 7 bases map to TRBD1. This CDR3 contains 14 residues. V shed 3 bases, J shed 2 bases, and the junction held 5 bases outside the gene matches. Looked up from germline, CDR1 is SGHRS and CDR2 is YFSETQ. CDR3 region: CASSSPTGTYEQYF. CDR3 DNA sequence: TGCGCCAGCAGCTCCCCGACAGGGACCTACGAGCAGTACTTC.

This clonotype was seen only a few times. The chain has TRBV20-1 and TRBJ1-1; possible D gene TRBD1, 5 bases. Germline V gives CDR1 DFQATT, CDR2 SNEGSKA (reference sequence). This CDR3 region has 13 residues. V was shortened by 3 bases and J by 1 base, with 9 bases between the two germline ends. As DNA, the CDR3 is TGCAGTGCTAGGGGGGATACGAACACTGAAGCTTTCTTT. It encodes CSARGDTNTEAFF.

The chain couples TRBV11-2 to TRBJ2-2; D unclear. Per the germline V gene, CDR1 is SGHAT and CDR2 is FQNNGV. The CDR3 has 15 amino acids. The V and J ends lost 7 bases and 0 bases respectively, with 12 bases between them. The CDR3 DNA reads as TGTGCCAGCACTCGGTCAGACGCGAACACCGGGGAGCTGTTTTTT. This sequence encodes CASTRSDANTGELFF.

Note on this clonotype: One end of the junction varies from germline; a read error may be responsible. The chain uses TRBV7-2 and TRBJ2-2, with TRBD2 matching 13 bases. Germline V gives CDR1 SGHTA, CDR2 FQGNSA. CDR3 length equals 17 residues. For the CDR3, the DNA is TGTGCCAGCAGCCCATCGGGACTAGCGGGGAACATCGGGGAGCTGTTTTTT. Encoded protein: CASSPSGLAGNIGELFF. Based on the CDR3 plus reference TRBV7-2 and TRBJ2-2, the full variable domain is GAGVSQSPSNKVTEKGKDVELRCDPISGHTALYWYRQSLGQGLEFLIYFQGNSAPDKSGLPSDRFSAERTGGSVSTLTIQRTQQEDSAVYLCASSPSGLAGNIGELFFGEGSRLTVL.

The genes are TRBV27 and TRBJ2-1, with 7 bases that match TRBD1. The V and J ends lost 0 bases and 3 bases, in that order; junction bases with no gene match: 8. The CDR3 sequence is 17 residues long. The germline CDR1 and CDR2 sequences are MNHEY and SMNVEV (reference sequence). The CDR3 here is CASSLSPGTVVYNEQFF. For the CDR3, the DNA is TGTGCCAGCAGTTTATCCCCAGGGACAGTCGTCTACAATGAGCAGTTCTTC.

The chain couples TRBV20-1 to TRBJ2-3; 9 bases map to TRBD2. Germline V gene sequence: CDR1 DFQATT, CDR2 SNEGSKA (reference sequence). The CDR3 is 17 amino acids. The junction had 18 bases not matched to a gene; V was cut back by 6 bases and J by 5 bases. DNA for the CDR3: TGCAGTGCGGCGGGGGTAGCGGGGGATCTGGGAGGAGATACGCAGTATTTT. Residues: CSAAGVAGDLGGDTQYF.

Only a few counts were recorded for this clonotype. This chain uses TRBV2 with TRBJ2-5, with D possibly TRBD2 on 6 matching bases. Near its end, the DNA agrees better with TRBJ2-7, so the J call may be wrong. Germline CDR1 is SNHLY and CDR2 is FYNNEI. This CDR3 has 13 amino acids. CDR3 sequence: CASRILLAYEQYF. Here the CDR3 DNA reads TGTGCCAGCAGAATCCTGCTAGCGTACGAGCAGTACTTC.

The CDR3 DNA reads as TGTGCCAGCAGCTTAGACGGGGAGAGGGCCTCTGGGGCCAACGTCCTGACTTTC. The encoded protein is CASSLDGERASGANVLTF. The V and J genes are TRBV11-2 and TRBJ2-6; TRBD2 is a possible D gene (5 bases). The ends were cut back, 0 bases at V and 0 bases at J, with 12 bases in the middle. The CDR3 has 18 amino acids. CDR1 SGHAT and CDR2 FQNNGV come from the germline V gene.

This clonotype was counted many times. CDR3 residues: CSASRLADPQGDTQYF. The CDR3 DNA reads TGCAGTGCTTCCAGACTAGCGGACCCCCAAGGAGATACGCAGTATTTT. The V and J genes are TRBV20-1 and TRBJ2-3; 9 bases are a match to TRBD2. The CDR3 covers 16 residues. V shed 5 bases and J 5 bases; nucleotides not matched to a gene: 14. Germline CDR1 reads DFQATT; CDR2 reads SNEGSKA (reference sequence).

This clonotype was detected only a few times. This sequence joins TRBV4-1 and TRBJ1-2; D unclear. CDR1 is MGHRA, CDR2 YSYEKL, per germline. The CDR3 length is 15 residues. Between the trimmed V and J ends, which lost 1 base and 4 bases, there was a span of 13 bases. CDR3 residues: CASSQAGRVVYGYTF. The CDR3 region has the DNA TGCGCCAGCAGCCAAGCAGGCAGAGTCGTCTATGGCTACACCTTC.

The chain recombines TRBV4-2 with TRBJ1-2; D is uncertain. The V end was cut by 4 bases, the J end by 3 bases, with 15 bases between. The CDR3 covers 15 residues. The germline gives CDR1 LGHNA, CDR2 YNFKEQ. For the CDR3, the DNA is TGTGCCAGCAGCCTCTCGACGGGGTTTGACTATGGCTACACCTTC. It translates to CASSLSTGFDYGYTF.

V and J are TRBV4-2 and TRBJ2-3; 8 positions agree with TRBD2. CDR3 length equals 15 residues. Germline assignment: CDR1 LGHNA and CDR2 YNFKEQ. V was clipped by 1 base and J by 5 bases; unmatched bases: 5. For the CDR3, the DNA is TGTGCCAGCAGCCAAGGAGGCGCGGGGGGAGATACGCAGTATTTT. Its translation is CASSQGGAGGDTQYF.

The chain combines TRBV12-3 or TRBV12-4 with TRBJ1-2; a weak D match, TRBD1 (6 bases). The CDR3 is 15 amino acids. Trimming stripped 4 bases from V and 2 bases from J, with 14 bases between. CDR3 loop: CASSSPGGGNYGYTF. The CDR3 coding sequence is TGTGCCAGCAGTTCCCCGGGGGGCGGGAACTATGGCTACACCTTC.